This entry lists 27 T cell receptor beta chains sequenced from one sample in a study of T cell repertoires in cytomegalovirus infection. These receptors lack a known antigen. TCRdb re-called the reads through MiXCR, storing one row per CDR3 protein. Here the sample spans roughly 700,000 distinct CDR3 sequences, roughly 36% being singletons. The material sequenced was cultured PBMCs, taken from culture after CMV antigen stimulation. The source of these receptors is a human donor in good health (CMV status not recorded). Some clones in this sample may be carry-over from other donors' samples.

This sequence joins TRBV19 and TRBJ2-7; D is perhaps TRBD1 or TRBD2 (5 bases each). This CDR3 contains 14 residues. The ends were cut back, 5 bases at V and 2 bases at J, with 13 bases in the middle. The germline CDR1 and CDR2 sequences are LNHDA and SQIVND (reference sequence). The CDR3 here is CASSHRDGTYEQYF. The CDR3 nucleotides read TGTGCCAGTAGTCACCGGGACGGGACCTACGAGCAGTACTTC.

The V call is TRBV7-2, the J call TRBJ2-7; 13 positions agree with TRBD2. Germline V gene data show CDR1 as SGHTA and CDR2 as FQGNSA. After removal of 5 bases from V and 6 bases from J, the junction contained 7 bases not matched to a gene. The CDR3 loop spans 15 amino acids. CDR3 DNA sequence: TGTGCCAGCAGCCCGTGGACTAGCGGGAGTGGCGAGCAGTACTTC. Translated: CASSPWTSGSGEQYF.

The CDR3 DNA follows: TGTGCCAGCAGCTTAGTGGTAGGGGGGAACTATGGCTACACCTTC. This translates into CASSLVVGGNYGYTF. This chain connects TRBV7-9 to TRBJ1-2, with D possibly TRBD1 on 6 matching bases. CDR3 size: 15 residues. Germline V gives CDR1 SEHNR, CDR2 FQNEAQ (reference sequence). Trimming shortened V by 1 base and J by 2 bases, and 11 bases separated the two germline ends.

This chain uses TRBV6-1 with TRBJ1-3; D gene ambiguous. With 6 bases removed from V and 0 bases from J, the gap between germline ends came to 15 bases. Germline lookup yields CDR1 MNHNS and CDR2 SASEGT. This CDR3 has 16 amino acids. This CDR3 is CASSPVEQFSGNTIYF. As DNA, the CDR3 is TGTGCCAGCAGCCCGGTCGAACAGTTCTCTGGAAACACCATATATTTT.

The genes are TRBV19 and TRBJ2-2; TRBD2 matches 8 bases. The CDR3 extends over 15 amino acids. From germline, CDR1 is LNHDA and CDR2 SQIVND (reference sequence). Trimming cost V 5 bases and J 3 bases; bases outside gene matches: 5. CDR3 sequence (DNA): TGTGCCAGTAGTCCCCAGCGGGAGCACACCGGGGAGCTGTTTTTT. Amino acids: CASSPQREHTGELFF.

This clonotype was recorded a few times. The rearrangement links TRBV19 to TRBJ1-5; D is unclear. The CDR3 has 13 residues. Between the trimmed V and J ends, which lost 3 bases and 8 bases, there was a span of 11 bases. Germline CDR1 reads LNHDA; CDR2 reads SQIVND (reference sequence). In nucleotides, the CDR3 is TGTGCCAGTAGTATCCCCCCTTGGGAGCCCCAGCATTTT. Its translation is CASSIPPWEPQHF.

This clonotype has a count of ten or more. The V gene is TRBV7-2, the J gene TRBJ2-7; 7 nucleotides match TRBD1. The ends lost 4 bases at V and 3 bases at J; junction bases unmatched: 6. This CDR3 region has 14 residues. In germline, CDR1 is SGHTA, CDR2 FQGNSA. CDR3 bases: TGTGCCAGCAGCTCAGACAGGGTAGGCTACGAGCAGTACTTC. Protein: CASSSDRVGYEQYF.

This rearrangement joins TRBV29-1 to TRBJ2-7; the match to TRBD1 covers 8 bases. The CDR3 runs 13 residues. J lost 4 bases, V lost 6 bases, and 8 bases had no gene match. Germline V lookup: CDR1 SQVTM, CDR2 ANQGSEA. CDR3 nucleotides: TGCAGCGTGGCCGGGACAGGTGAATACGAGCAGTACTTC. Translated, it gives CSVAGTGEYEQYF.

CDR3 in amino acids: CASKGWGGKGTEAFF. CDR3 DNA: TGTGCCAGTAAAGGGTGGGGGGGAAAGGGCACTGAAGCTTTCTTT. The chain uses TRBV19 and TRBJ1-1, with a tentative D call TRBD1 (5 bases). CDR3 length: 15 amino acids. Germline CDR1 LNHDA, CDR2 SQIVND (reference sequence). V was cut by 7 bases and J by 4 bases, with 19 bases left in between.

The chain employs TRBV27 and TRBJ1-2; D is unresolved. CDR1 is MNHEY, CDR2 SMNVEV, per germline (reference sequence). The CDR3 is 13 amino acids. The V end lost 8 bases, the J end lost 4 bases, and 14 bases lay between the germline ends. For the CDR3, the DNA is TGTGCCAGCTCAGCAGGCCCAACCTATGGCTACACCTTC. Its protein is CASSAGPTYGYTF.

The sample holds a few counts of this clonotype. The CDR3 coding sequence is TGTGCCAGCAGCTTAGCCTCGTGGTTTGGGCAGGGTGAAGAAAAACTGTTTTTT. It translates to CASSLASWFGQGEEKLFF. This chain connects TRBV7-9 to TRBJ1-4, with a possible D match to TRBD1 (5 bases). Germline V lookup: CDR1 SEHNR, CDR2 FQNEAQ (reference sequence). V lost 0 bases and J lost 8, with 22 bases in between. This CDR3 spans 18 amino acids.

V gene TRBV7-2 combines with J gene TRBJ2-7, with 10 bases fitting TRBD2. V shed 1 base and J 3 bases; nucleotides not matched to a gene: 6. The CDR3 has 16 residues. Germline V gene data show CDR1 as SGHTA and CDR2 as FQGNSA. The DNA for the CDR3 is TGTGCCAGCAGCTTAGTCTCTAGCGGGAGCCACTACGAGCAGTACTTC. Translating gives CASSLVSSGSHYEQYF.

This clonotype was seen a few times. The chain links TRBV7-9 to TRBJ1-5; 9 nucleotides line up with TRBD1. Per the germline V gene, CDR1 is SEHNR and CDR2 is FQNEAQ (reference sequence). The junction had 8 bases not matched to a gene; V was cut back by 5 bases and J by 9 bases. The CDR3 consists of 14 residues. The CDR3 here is CASSRWDRVTPQHF. The CDR3 bases are TGTGCCAGCAGCCGCTGGGACAGGGTAACGCCCCAGCATTTT.

This clonotype has a count of ten or more. The chain recombines TRBV7-2 with TRBJ2-2, with unresolved D. There are 14 residues in the CDR3. Germline V gene data show CDR1 as SGHTA and CDR2 as FQGNSA. Trimming stripped 1 base from V and 2 bases from J, with 5 bases between. This CDR3 reads CASSLVFNTGELFF. CDR3 nucleotides: TGTGCCAGCAGCTTAGTGTTCAACACCGGGGAGCTGTTTTTT.

Of note for this clonotype: Sequence at one end of the junction differs from germline and may be a read error. The chain employs TRBV5-4 and TRBJ2-5, with TRBD2 identical over 11 bases. Germline lookup yields CDR1 SGHNT and CDR2 YYREEE (reference sequence). CDR3 length: 16 amino acids. CDR3 DNA: TGTGCCAGCAGCTTCCCCGGACTAGCGGGTCAAGAGACCCAGTGCTTC. Residues: CASSFPGLAGQETQCF. The whole variable domain, remainder taken from reference TRBV5-4 and TRBJ2-5, is ETGVTQSPTHLIKTRGQQVTLRCSSQSGHNTVSWYQQALGQGPQFIFQYYREEENGRGNFPPRFSGLQFPNYSSELNVNALELDDSALYLCASSFPGLAGQETQCFGPGTRLLVL.

This clonotype has more than one count but fewer than ten. This sequence joins TRBV6-4 and TRBJ1-1; D not resolved. The V end lost 11 bases, the J end lost 0 bases, and 16 bases lay between the germline ends. The CDR3 runs 14 residues. CDR1 and CDR2 (germline): MRHNA, SNTAGT. This CDR3 is CAPWQARMNTEAFF. The CDR3 DNA is TGTGCCCCTTGGCAGGCGAGGATGAACACTGAAGCTTTCTTT.

Here the CDR3 DNA reads TGTGCCGCCTCGGGACAGGGTTGGGCAGATACGCAGTATTTT. Translated, it gives CAASGQGWADTQYF. V and J are TRBV25-1 and TRBJ2-3; 9 bases are shared with TRBD1. The CDR3 consists of 14 residues. V dropped 11 bases and J dropped 4; count of bases not matched to a gene: 10. The germline gives CDR1 MGHDK, CDR2 SYGVNS.

This clonotype was observed a few times. The chain recombines TRBV7-9 with TRBJ2-1; the match to TRBD1 covers 9 bases. Germline lookup yields CDR1 SEHNR and CDR2 FQNEAQ (reference sequence). Trimming took 5 bases from V and 4 from J; bases not matched to a gene: 3. This CDR3 has 14 residues. Written as DNA, the CDR3 is TGTGCCAGCAGCCAGGGACAGGGATACAATGAGCAGTTCTTC. Amino acids: CASSQGQGYNEQFF. The variable domain in full, completed from reference TRBV7-9 and TRBJ2-1, reads DTGVSQNPRHKITKRGQNVTFRCDPISEHNRLYWYRQTLGQGPEFLTYFQNEAQLEKSRLLSDRFSAERPKGSFSTLEIQRTEQGDSAMYLCASSQGQGYNEQFFGPGTRLTVL.

The J gene is TRBJ2-1, the V gene TRBV4-1; D is ambiguous. CDR3 size: 16 residues. The germline V gene encodes CDR1 MGHRA and CDR2 YSYEKL. Deletions cut 4 bases from V and 1 base from J, with 14 bases between. Here the CDR3 DNA reads TGCGCCAGCAGCCTACCGATAGGGCAGTCCTACAATGAGCAGTTCTTC. Translation gives CASSLPIGQSYNEQFF.

The genes are TRBV7-8 and TRBJ2-1; TRBD2 agrees at 7 bases. The CDR3 covers 13 residues. Germline V gene data show CDR1 as SGHVS and CDR2 as FQNEAQ. The ends lost 1 base at V and 9 bases at J; junction bases unmatched: 3. The CDR3 region is CASSLGGSTEQFF. Written as DNA, the CDR3 is TGTGCCAGCAGCTTAGGCGGGAGCACTGAGCAGTTCTTC.

This clonotype was seen only a few times. The germline gene is not matched at one end of the junction; a read error may be the cause. J is TRBJ2-5 and V is TRBV6-6; perhaps TRBD2 as D (5 bases). Per germline, CDR1 MNHNY and CDR2 SVGAGI (reference sequence). This CDR3 has 14 amino acids. The CDR3 DNA follows: TGTGCCACCAGTTCATTGTTAGCGAGGGAGACCCAGTACTTC. Translation gives CATSSLLARETQYF.

This clonotype was recorded many times. The gene calls are TRBV7-2 and TRBJ2-7, with no clear D. The germline V gene has CDR1 SGHTA and CDR2 FQGNSA. This CDR3 has 15 residues. The V end lost 1 base, the J end lost 2 bases, and 12 bases lay between the germline ends. In DNA form, the CDR3 reads TGTGCCAGCAGCTTAGACAGATTACTACCCTACGAGCAGTACTTC. Translation: CASSLDRLLPYEQYF.

This clonotype was counted between two and nine times. CDR3 amino acids: CASRRRGEQYF. CDR3 in DNA: TGTGCCAGCAGGAGAAGGGGCGAGCAGTACTTC. This chain links TRBV6-1 with TRBJ2-7; possible D gene TRBD1, 5 bases. CDR1 is MNHNS, CDR2 SASEGT, per germline. The CDR3 consists of 11 residues. V lost 6 bases, J lost 6 bases, and 9 bases lay in between.

V and J are TRBV12-3 or TRBV12-4 and TRBJ2-3; D not resolved. There are 14 residues in the CDR3. The V end was cut by 7 bases, the J end by 4 bases, with 15 bases between. DNA of the CDR3: TGTGCCAGCAACGCCCGGCTTGGGGCAGATACGCAGTATTTT. This encodes CASNARLGADTQYF.

This clonotype was seen once. The rearrangement links TRBV2 to TRBJ2-3; tentative D call: TRBD2 (5 bases). Trimming removed 0 bases at V and 5 bases at J, with 6 bases between. The CDR3 spans 13 residues. The germline CDR1 and CDR2 sequences are SNHLY and FYNNEI. This CDR3 is CASSEASGDTQYF. As DNA, the CDR3 is TGTGCCAGCAGTGAAGCGAGCGGAGATACGCAGTATTTT. Full variable domain (rest looked up from reference TRBV2 and TRBJ2-3): EPEVTQTPSHQVTQMGQEVILRCVPISNHLYFYWYRQILGQKVEFLVSFYNNEISEKSEIFDDQFSVERPDGSNFTLKIRSTKLEDSAMYFCASSEASGDTQYFGPGTRLTVL.

V usage is TRBV5-4 and J usage is TRBJ2-3, with 10 nucleotides matching TRBD2. Per the germline V gene, CDR1 is SGHNT and CDR2 is YYREEE (reference sequence). The CDR3 length is 15 residues. With 5 bases clipped from V and 4 bases from J, the junction kept 7 bases outside the gene matches. CDR3 DNA: TGTGCCAGCAGAAGAGGGACTAGCGCCCCAGATACGCAGTATTTT. Its translation is CASRRGTSAPDTQYF.

This clonotype has only a few counts. The chain employs TRBV7-2 and TRBJ2-1; weak D call: TRBD1 (5 bases). This CDR3 is 14 amino acids long. With 5 bases removed from V and 2 bases from J, the gap between germline ends came to 10 bases. In germline, CDR1 is SGHTA, CDR2 FQGNSA. CDR3: CASSPTGPYNEQFF. DNA for the CDR3: TGTGCCAGCAGCCCTACAGGCCCCTACAATGAGCAGTTCTTC.